This T cell receptor beta chain was sequenced in a study of graft-versus-host responses after intestinal transplantation. Study details: Every recipient had anti-thymocyte globulin induction and 2 to 3 years of tacrolimus plus steroids. Points from the study as a whole: Detected in recipient marrow were GvH clones, some of which were first observed in ileum or blood. Some patients had graft-donor T cell macrochimerism. In their allografts, the ratios of graft-versus-host to host-versus-graft T cell clones were high. GvH clone levels peaked in circulation, and this peak was associated with early post-transplant HvG declines.

Comment on this clone: Its antigen is still unknown.

Repertoires were generated with immunoSEQ multiplex PCR, while TCRdb's copy carries only in-frame clones and drops some. The table records 78,000 or so clones, around 87% of them present only once. The CDR3 covers 13 residues. Germline V CDR1 and CDR2: MNHNS, SASEGT. Trimming stripped 6 bases from V and 7 bases from J, with 13 bases between. This sequence joins TRBV6-1 and TRBJ1-5; D ambiguous. Specimen: unstimulated CD8+ T cells sorted from spleen or lymph node cells, collected before transplant. The clonotype was recovered from a human donor who was the organ donor for an intestinal transplant. Written as DNA, the CDR3 is TGTGCCAGCAGCACAACAGAGAACCAGCCCCAGCATTTT. Protein sequence: CASSTTENQPQHF.